This TCR beta chain came from a study of control samples from healthy donors and cancer patients. J was trimmed by 3 bases and V by 5 bases; bases with no gene match: 7. CDR3 length: 15 amino acids. Germline V gene sequence: CDR1 SGHVS, CDR2 FQNEAQ. TCRdb keeps only in-frame clones here, not all; method: immunoSEQ multiplex PCR. Of about 130,000 clones in the sample, over 90% were seen once. The receptor comes from a man aged 55 to 70 with colorectal cancer. Sequencing used PBMCs. The V call is TRBV7-8, the J call TRBJ2-3; 8 bases are a match to TRBD2. The CDR3 reads CASSASGQGTDTQYF. The CDR3 DNA sequence: TGTGCCAGCAGCGCTAGCGGGCAGGGGACAGATACGCAGTATTTT. The complete variable domain, with remaining parts taken from reference TRBV7-8 and TRBJ2-3, reads GAGVSQSPRYKVAKRGQDVALRCDPISGHVSLFWYQQALGQGPEFLTYFQNEAQLDKSGLPSDRFFAERPEGSVSTLKIQRTQQEDSAVYLCASSASGQGTDTQYFGPGTRLTVL.